Listed below are T cell receptor beta chains from one sample, sequenced in a study of cytomegalovirus exposure and HLA in healthy donors. Produced via immunoSEQ multiplex PCR; TCRdb's table is partial and in-frame only. The profile shows around 140,000 clones, roughly 73% of them singletons. Sequences were obtained from PBMCs. Every receptor here comes from a male donor in good health and CMV-seronegative. The CDR3 runs from the conserved cysteine through the conserved F or W. A D gene is named only where the DNA matches it firmly. Some rows mark clone size as missing; the rest say once, few, many or name a class of expanded clone.

>.|TRBV19|once|TRBJ2-5
CASKDGQRSQYF
TGTGCCAGTAAAGACGGACAGAGGTCCCAGTACTTC
>TRBD1|TRBV10-3|.|TRBJ1-2
CAIKGQGAANYGYTF
TGTGCCATCAAAGGACAGGGGGCGGCTAACTATGGCTACACCTTC
>TRBD2|TRBV4-1|.|TRBJ2-1
CASSPLGLARHNEQFF
TGCGCCAGCAGCCCCCTAGGACTAGCGAGGCACAATGAGCAGTTCTTC
>TRBD1|TRBV5-6|few|TRBJ1-5
CASSLEGAPGSWPQHF
TGTGCCAGCAGCTTGGAGGGGGCGCCGGGATCATGGCCCCAGCATTTT
>TRBD1|TRBV30|once|TRBJ2-7
CAWSPRDRVTYEQYF
TGTGCCTGGAGCCCCAGGGACAGGGTGACCTACGAGCAGTACTTC
>.|TRBV2|.|TRBJ2-2
CASNRLNTGELFF
TGTGCCAGCAACAGGCTGAACACCGGGGAGCTGTTTTTT
>.|TRBV11-2|.|TRBJ2-7
CASSSVPGGSYEQYF
TGTGCCAGCAGCTCCGTCCCCGGGGGCTCCTACGAGCAGTACTTC
>TRBD1|TRBV4-3|.|TRBJ1-2
CASSQTLPGQANYGYTF
TGCGCCAGCAGCCAGACCCTCCCGGGACAGGCTAACTATGGCTACACCTTC
>.|TRBV4-3|.|TRBJ2-2
CASRKQTGRLGHTGELFF
TGCGCCAGCAGGAAACAGACAGGTCGGCTAGGTCACACCGGGGAGCTGTTTTTT
>.|TRBV6-1|few|TRBJ2-2
CASSEALGGTGELFF
TGTGCCAGCAGTGAAGCGCTAGGGGGCACCGGGGAGCTGTTTTTT
>.|TRBV19|.|TRBJ2-1
CASSIIASPYNEQFF
TGTGCCAGTAGTATCATCGCGTCCCCCTACAATGAGCAGTTCTTC
>.|TRBV7-6|.|TRBJ1-6
CASSSGTPNSPLHF
TGTGCCAGCAGCTCCGGGACTCCTAATTCACCCCTCCACTTT
>TRBD2|TRBV6-6|once|TRBJ2-1
CASSKSGGAGNEQFF
TGTGCCAGCAGTAAGAGCGGGGGGGCCGGAAATGAGCAGTTCTTC
>.|TRBV19|.|TRBJ1-1
CASRGGDGAFF
TGTGCCAGTAGGGGGGGAGACGGAGCTTTCTTT
>.|TRBV4-2|.|TRBJ2-2
CASSQAAVNTGELFF
TGTGCCAGCAGCCAAGCAGCGGTTAACACCGGGGAGCTGTTTTTT
>.|TRBV6-6|.|TRBJ2-5
CASKTSGQETQYF
TGTGCCAGCAAGACTTCGGGTCAGGAGACCCAGTACTTC
>TRBD2|TRBV7-3|.|TRBJ2-1
CASSLGGGAVDEQFF
TGTGCCAGCAGCTTAGGCGGGGGGGCCGTGGATGAGCAGTTCTTC
>.|TRBV4-1|.|TRBJ1-4
CASSPTYRPGLTNEKLFF
TGCGCCAGCAGCCCTACGTACCGACCGGGGTTAACTAATGAAAAACTGTTTTTT
>TRBD1|TRBV5-1|.|TRBJ1-1
CASSSSTGGQTEAFF
TGCGCCAGCAGCTCCTCGACAGGGGGCCAGACTGAAGCTTTCTTT
>.|TRBV4-1|.|TRBJ1-5
CASSQKGTNSNQPQHF
TGCGCCAGCAGCCAAAAAGGGACAAATAGCAATCAGCCCCAGCATTTT
>TRBD1|TRBV7-8|.|TRBJ2-7
CASSSGQGDEQYF
TGTGCCAGCAGCAGTGGACAGGGGGACGAGCAGTACTTC
>TRBD1|TRBV7-9|once|TRBJ2-6
CASSPGGGGANVLTF
TGTGCCAGCAGCCCAGGGGGCGGTGGGGCCAACGTCCTGACTTTC
>TRBD1|TRBV5-4|.|TRBJ2-2
CASSTGAGELFF
TGTGCCAGCAGCACAGGGGCCGGGGAGCTGTTTTTT
>TRBD1|TRBV6-4|.|TRBJ2-1
CASSLLPGQGGNEQFF
TGTGCCAGCAGTCTTCTCCCGGGACAGGGGGGAAATGAGCAGTTCTTC
>.|TRBV25-1|.|TRBJ1-1
CASSENFEYTEAFF
TGTGCCAGCAGTGAAAACTTCGAATACACTGAAGCTTTCTTT
>.|TRBV7-9|.|TRBJ1-1
CASSLFEGELF
TGTGCCAGCAGCTTATTTGAGGGGGAACTTTTT
>.|TRBV6-6|.|TRBJ1-5
CASSYSGGRQPQHF
TGTGCCAGCAGTTACTCCGGGGGGCGTCAGCCCCAGCATTTT
>TRBD2|TRBV14|.|TRBJ2-5
CASSHVLAGGRETQYF
TGTGCCAGCAGCCACGTACTAGCGGGGGGTAGGGAGACCCAGTACTTC
>.|TRBV5-1|.|TRBJ2-1
CASSSDSRSYNEQFF
TGCGCCAGCAGCTCCGACAGCCGCTCCTACAATGAGCAGTTCTTC
>.|TRBV5-6|.|TRBJ1-1
CASSFGGSGPEAFF
TGTGCCAGCAGCTTCGGGGGATCGGGCCCTGAAGCTTTCTTT
>TRBD2|TRBV5-4|.|TRBJ2-3
CASSLPSGSTDTQYF
TGTGCCAGCAGCTTGCCTAGCGGGAGCACAGATACGCAGTATTTT
>TRBD1|TRBV9|.|TRBJ1-2
CASSSGTGGYTF
TGTGCCAGCAGCTCCGGGACAGGGGGCTACACCTTC
>TRBD1|TRBV7-2|once|TRBJ1-4
CASSLRGQGGEKLFF
TGTGCCAGCAGCTTAAGGGGGCAGGGGGGTGAAAAACTGTTTTTT
>.|TRBV18|.|TRBJ2-2
CASSPGLQGSGELFF
TGTGCCAGCTCACCGGGACTCCAAGGATCCGGGGAGCTGTTTTTT
>.|TRBV7-8|.|TRBJ1-1
CASSIRVPNTEAFF
TGTGCCAGCAGCATCAGGGTACCGAACACTGAAGCTTTCTTT
>.|TRBV11-2|.|TRBJ1-2
CASSFGQNNYGYTF
TGTGCCAGCAGCTTTGGGCAGAATAACTATGGCTACACCTTC
>TRBD2|TRBV7-6|.|TRBJ2-5
CASSLALAGPAEFQETQYF
TGTGCCAGCAGCTTAGCACTAGCGGGGCCGGCCGAATTCCAAGAGACCCAGTACTTC
>.|TRBV4-3|few|TRBJ1-5
CASSQEWQGNQPQHF
TGCGCCAGCAGCCAAGAGTGGCAGGGCAATCAGCCCCAGCATTTT
>TRBD2|TRBV5-1|once|TRBJ2-7
CASSLSPRGGLGEQYF
TGCGCCAGCAGCTTGAGTCCCCGGGGGGGATTGGGGGAGCAGTACTTC
>TRBD1|TRBV9|few|TRBJ1-6
CASSPLDRGLSPLHF
TGTGCCAGCAGCCCTTTGGACAGGGGGCTCTCACCCCTCCACTTT
>TRBD1|TRBV5-4|few|TRBJ2-5
CASTFRDRDQTQYF
TGTGCCAGCACCTTCCGGGACAGGGACCAGACCCAGTACTTC
>TRBD1|TRBV6-6|.|TRBJ1-4
CASSPPDRGEKLFF
TGTGCCAGCAGCCCTCCGGACAGGGGGGAAAAACTGTTTTTT
>.|TRBV5-1|.|TRBJ1-3
CASSLQGSTGNTIYF
TGCGCCAGCAGCCTCCAGGGTTCTACTGGAAACACCATATATTTT
>.|TRBV5-1|.|TRBJ1-3
CASSLWGPGNTIYF
TGCGCCAGCAGCTTGTGGGGGCCTGGAAACACCATATATTTT
>.|TRBV19|.|TRBJ1-6
CASSASTGYNSPLHF
TGTGCCAGTAGTGCCAGCACAGGGTATAATTCACCCCTCCACTTT
>.|TRBV18|.|TRBJ1-5
CASSPERNQPQHF
TGTGCCAGCTCACCGGAGCGCAATCAGCCCCAGCATTTT
>TRBD2|TRBV19|.|TRBJ2-3
CASTGTSGGKDTQYF
TGTGCCAGTACCGGGACTAGCGGGGGAAAAGATACGCAGTATTTT
>.|TRBV4-3|.|TRBJ1-2
CASSQTPAGAYYGYTF
TGCGCCAGCAGCCAGACACCGGCAGGCGCTTACTATGGCTACACCTTC
>.|TRBV5-1|.|TRBJ1-2
CASSARAGSDGYTF
TGCGCCAGCAGCGCTCGGGCGGGAAGCGATGGCTACACCTTC
>.|TRBV18|.|TRBJ2-7
CASSPPGGTYEQYF
TGTGCCAGCTCACCACCGGGGGGAACCTACGAGCAGTACTTC
>TRBD2|TRBV18|.|TRBJ2-5
CASASGTSGDETQYF
TGTGCCAGCGCGTCCGGGACTAGCGGGGATGAGACCCAGTACTTC
>TRBD2|TRBV18|once|TRBJ2-7
CASSPGEAGAYEQYF
TGTGCCAGCTCACCCGGGGAGGCGGGAGCCTACGAGCAGTACTTC
>.|TRBV2|.|TRBJ1-1
CASRTAPGDMNTEAFF
TGTGCCAGCAGGACAGCCCCAGGTGACATGAACACTGAAGCTTTCTTT
>.|TRBV6-5|.|TRBJ2-1
CASSYLTGNEQFF
TGTGCCAGCAGTTACCTGACAGGCAATGAGCAGTTCTTC
>TRBD2|TRBV29-1|.|TRBJ2-2
CSVEKERGDTGELFF
TGCAGCGTTGAAAAAGAGCGGGGCGACACCGGGGAGCTGTTTTTT
>TRBD2|TRBV9|.|TRBJ2-2
CASSVRTSGGPAGELFF
TGTGCCAGCAGCGTAAGGACTAGCGGGGGGCCGGCCGGGGAGCTGTTTTTT
>.|TRBV29-1|once|TRBJ1-1
CSVPLKGGAEAFF
TGCAGCGTTCCTCTGAAGGGCGGGGCTGAAGCTTTCTTT
>TRBD1|TRBV7-3|.|TRBJ2-5
CASSDRQGPQETQYF
TGTGCCAGCAGCGACCGACAGGGGCCCCAAGAGACCCAGTACTTC